This T cell receptor beta chain was sequenced for a study of blood T cell repertoires in COVID-19. On the study more broadly: From the United States, Italy and Spain came samples of acute and convalescent COVID-19. T cells, B-cell-depleted T cells, or PBMCs supplied cDNA or gDNA.

As handled by the study authors: Estimated nucleated cell counts came from reference gene primer amplification. Sequenced by immunoSEQ multiplex PCR; TCRdb stores in-frame clones only, minus some. D and trimming come from the DNA, and the V and J calls and clone size come from that table. The profile shows over 200,000 clones, 87% of them singletons. In germline, CDR1 is MNHEY, CDR2 SMNVEV (reference sequence). Germline trimming cut 5 bases from V and 7 bases from J; bases unmatched to any gene: 11. The CDR3 sequence is 15 residues long. Sequences were obtained from peripheral blood. The receptor was derived from a man aged 40-55 years with active or convalescent COVID-19. The V call is TRBV27, the J call TRBJ2-4; 7 bases are a match to TRBD2. The CDR3 sequence is CASSPGSSGLNIQYF. CDR3 coding DNA: TGTGCCAGCAGTCCCGGTAGTAGCGGGCTTAACATTCAGTACTTC.